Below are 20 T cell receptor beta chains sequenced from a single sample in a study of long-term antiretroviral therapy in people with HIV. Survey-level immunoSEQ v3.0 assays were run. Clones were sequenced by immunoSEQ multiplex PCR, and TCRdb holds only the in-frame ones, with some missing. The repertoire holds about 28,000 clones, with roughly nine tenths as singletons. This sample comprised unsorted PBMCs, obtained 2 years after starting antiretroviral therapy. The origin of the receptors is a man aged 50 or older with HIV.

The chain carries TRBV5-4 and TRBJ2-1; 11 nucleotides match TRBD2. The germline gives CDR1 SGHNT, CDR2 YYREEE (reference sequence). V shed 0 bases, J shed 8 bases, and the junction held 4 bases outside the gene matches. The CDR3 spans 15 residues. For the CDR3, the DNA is TGTGCCAGCAGCTTGGGACTAGCGGGGACCTATGAGCAGTTCTTC. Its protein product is CASSLGLAGTYEQFF.

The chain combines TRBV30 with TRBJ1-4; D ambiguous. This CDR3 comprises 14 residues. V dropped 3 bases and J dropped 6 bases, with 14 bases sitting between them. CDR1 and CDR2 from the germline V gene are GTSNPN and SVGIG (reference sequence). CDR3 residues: CAWRTPWRDEKLFF. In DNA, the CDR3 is TGTGCCTGGAGAACCCCCTGGAGGGATGAAAAACTGTTTTTT.

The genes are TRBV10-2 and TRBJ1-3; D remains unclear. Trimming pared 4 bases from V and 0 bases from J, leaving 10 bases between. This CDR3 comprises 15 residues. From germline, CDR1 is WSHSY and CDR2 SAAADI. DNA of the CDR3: TGCGCCAGCAGTGGTCGTTTCGGCTCTGGAAACACCATATATTTT. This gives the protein CASSGRFGSGNTIYF.

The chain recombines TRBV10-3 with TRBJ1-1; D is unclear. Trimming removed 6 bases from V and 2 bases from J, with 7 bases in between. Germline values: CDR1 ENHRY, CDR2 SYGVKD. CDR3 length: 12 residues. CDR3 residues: CAIRAGNTEAFF. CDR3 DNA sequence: TGTGCCATCAGGGCAGGAAACACTGAAGCTTTCTTT.

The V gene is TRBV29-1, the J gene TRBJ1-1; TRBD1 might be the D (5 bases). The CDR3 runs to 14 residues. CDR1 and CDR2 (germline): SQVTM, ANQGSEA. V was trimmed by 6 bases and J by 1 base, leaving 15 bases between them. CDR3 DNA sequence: TGCAGCGTCGACCTCAGGGTTGCGAACACTGAAGCTTTCTTT. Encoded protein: CSVDLRVANTEAFF.

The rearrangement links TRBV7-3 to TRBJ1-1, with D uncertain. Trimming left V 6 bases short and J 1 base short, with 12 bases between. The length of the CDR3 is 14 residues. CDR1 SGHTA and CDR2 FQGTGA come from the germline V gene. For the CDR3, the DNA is TGTGCCAGCAGGTCCAGCCCCAGGAACACTGAAGCTTTCTTT. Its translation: CASRSSPRNTEAFF.

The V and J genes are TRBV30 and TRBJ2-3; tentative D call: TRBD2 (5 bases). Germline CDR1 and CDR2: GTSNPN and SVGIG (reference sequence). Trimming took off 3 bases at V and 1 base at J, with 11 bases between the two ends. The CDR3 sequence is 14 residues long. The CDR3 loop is CAWRTGRGTDTQYF. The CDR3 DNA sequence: TGTGCCTGGAGGACCGGGCGGGGCACAGATACGCAGTATTTT.

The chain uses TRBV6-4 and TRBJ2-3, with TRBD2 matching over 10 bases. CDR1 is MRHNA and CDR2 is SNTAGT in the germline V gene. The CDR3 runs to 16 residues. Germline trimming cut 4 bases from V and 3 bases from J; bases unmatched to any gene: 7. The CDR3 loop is CASSVAAGGATDTQYF. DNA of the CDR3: TGTGCCAGCAGTGTAGCAGCGGGAGGGGCAACAGATACGCAGTATTTT.

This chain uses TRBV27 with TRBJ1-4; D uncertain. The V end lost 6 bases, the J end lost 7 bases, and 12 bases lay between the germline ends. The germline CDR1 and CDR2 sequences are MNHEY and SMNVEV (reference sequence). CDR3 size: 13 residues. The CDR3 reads CASRSKISEKLFF. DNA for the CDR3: TGTGCCAGCAGATCAAAAATAAGTGAAAAACTGTTTTTT.

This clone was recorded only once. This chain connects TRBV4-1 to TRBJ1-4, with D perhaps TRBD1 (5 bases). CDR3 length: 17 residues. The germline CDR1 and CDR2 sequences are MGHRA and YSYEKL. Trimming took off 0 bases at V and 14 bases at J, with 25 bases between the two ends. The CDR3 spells CASSQEDIRALGEDLFF. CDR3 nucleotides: TGCGCCAGCAGCCAAGAAGACATTAGGGCCCTAGGGGAAGATCTGTTTTTT.

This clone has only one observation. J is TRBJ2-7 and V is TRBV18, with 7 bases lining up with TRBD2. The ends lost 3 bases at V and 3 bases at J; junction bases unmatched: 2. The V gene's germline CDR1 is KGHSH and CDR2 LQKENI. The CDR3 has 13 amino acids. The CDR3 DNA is TGTGCCAGCTCACCGGGAGGGAACTACGAGCAGTACTTC. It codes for CASSPGGNYEQYF.

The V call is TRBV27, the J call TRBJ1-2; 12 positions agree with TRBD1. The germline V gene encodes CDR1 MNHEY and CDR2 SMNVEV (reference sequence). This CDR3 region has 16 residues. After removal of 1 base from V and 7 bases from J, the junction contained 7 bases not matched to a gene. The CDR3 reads CASSLWGTGGSSGYTF. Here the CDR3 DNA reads TGTGCCAGCAGTTTATGGGGGACAGGGGGCAGTTCTGGCTACACCTTC.

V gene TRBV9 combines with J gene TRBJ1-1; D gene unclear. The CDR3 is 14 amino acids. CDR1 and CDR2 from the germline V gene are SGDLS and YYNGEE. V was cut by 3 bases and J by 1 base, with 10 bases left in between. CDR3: CASSAGGGNTEAFF. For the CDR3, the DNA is TGTGCCAGCAGCGCCGGAGGAGGGAACACTGAAGCTTTCTTT.

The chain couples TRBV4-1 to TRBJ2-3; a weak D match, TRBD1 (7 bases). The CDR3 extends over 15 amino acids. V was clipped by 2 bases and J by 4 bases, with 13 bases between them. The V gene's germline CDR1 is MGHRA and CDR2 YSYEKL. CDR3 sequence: CASSQQGGMADTQYF. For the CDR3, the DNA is TGCGCCAGCAGCCAACAGGGGGGCATGGCAGATACGCAGTATTTT.

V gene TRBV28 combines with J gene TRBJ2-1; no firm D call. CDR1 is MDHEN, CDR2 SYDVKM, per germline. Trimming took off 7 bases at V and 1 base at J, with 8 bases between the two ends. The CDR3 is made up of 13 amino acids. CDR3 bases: TGTGCCAGCAAAGCCCTTTCCTACAATGAGCAGTTCTTC. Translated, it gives CASKALSYNEQFF.

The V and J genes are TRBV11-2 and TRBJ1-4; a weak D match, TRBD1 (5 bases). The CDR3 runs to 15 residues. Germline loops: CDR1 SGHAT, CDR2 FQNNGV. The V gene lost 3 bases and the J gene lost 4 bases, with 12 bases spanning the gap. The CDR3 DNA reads TGTGCCAGCAGCTTGAGGGGTAGGGGTAATGAAAAACTGTTTTTT. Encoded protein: CASSLRGRGNEKLFF.

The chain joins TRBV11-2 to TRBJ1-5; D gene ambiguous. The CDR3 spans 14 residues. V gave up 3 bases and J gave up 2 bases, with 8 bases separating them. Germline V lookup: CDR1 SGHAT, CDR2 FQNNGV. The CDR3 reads CASSLNWGNQPQHF. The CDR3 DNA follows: TGTGCCAGCAGCTTGAATTGGGGCAATCAGCCCCAGCATTTT.

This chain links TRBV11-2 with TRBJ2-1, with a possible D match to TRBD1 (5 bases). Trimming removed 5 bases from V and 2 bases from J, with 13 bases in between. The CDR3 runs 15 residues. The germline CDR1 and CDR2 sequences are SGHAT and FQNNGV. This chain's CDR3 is CASSVRGQTYNEQFF. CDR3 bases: TGTGCCAGCAGCGTGCGAGGACAAACCTACAATGAGCAGTTCTTC. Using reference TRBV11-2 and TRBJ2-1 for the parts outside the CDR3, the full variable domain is EAGVAQSPRYKIIEKRQSVAFWCNPISGHATLYWYQQILGQGPKLLIQFQNNGVVDDSQLPKDRFSAERLKGVDSTLKIQPAKLEDSAVYLCASSVRGQTYNEQFFGPGTRLTVL.

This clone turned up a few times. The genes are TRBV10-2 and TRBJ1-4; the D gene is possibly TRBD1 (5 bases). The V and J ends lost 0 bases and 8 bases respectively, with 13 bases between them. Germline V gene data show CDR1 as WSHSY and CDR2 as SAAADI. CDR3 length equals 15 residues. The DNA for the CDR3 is TGCGCCAGCAGTGAGTCGGCAGGGACGGGGGAAAAACTGTTTTTT. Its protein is CASSESAGTGEKLFF.

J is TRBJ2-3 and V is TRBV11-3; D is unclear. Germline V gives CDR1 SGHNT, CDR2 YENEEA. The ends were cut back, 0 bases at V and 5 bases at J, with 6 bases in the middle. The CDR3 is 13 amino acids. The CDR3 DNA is TGTGCCAGCAGCTTAGACCCGGGAGATACGCAGTATTTT. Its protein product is CASSLDPGDTQYF.